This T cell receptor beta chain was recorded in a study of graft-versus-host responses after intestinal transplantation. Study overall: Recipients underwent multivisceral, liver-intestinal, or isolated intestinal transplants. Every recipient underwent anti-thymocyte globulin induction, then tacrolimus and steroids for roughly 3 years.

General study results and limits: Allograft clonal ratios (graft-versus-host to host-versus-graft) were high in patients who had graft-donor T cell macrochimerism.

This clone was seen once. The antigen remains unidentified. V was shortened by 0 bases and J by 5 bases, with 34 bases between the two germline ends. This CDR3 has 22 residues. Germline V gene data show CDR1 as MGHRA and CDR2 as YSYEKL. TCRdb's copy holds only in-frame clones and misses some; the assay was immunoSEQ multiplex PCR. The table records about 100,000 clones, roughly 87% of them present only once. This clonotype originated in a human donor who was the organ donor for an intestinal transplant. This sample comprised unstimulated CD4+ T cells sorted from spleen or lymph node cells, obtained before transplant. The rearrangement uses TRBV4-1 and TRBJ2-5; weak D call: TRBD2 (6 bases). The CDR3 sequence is CASSQEGPTGGRVWRTGETQYF. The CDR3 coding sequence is TGCGCCAGCAGCCAAGAGGGTCCCACAGGAGGGCGCGTTTGGCGGACCGGGGAGACCCAGTACTTC.